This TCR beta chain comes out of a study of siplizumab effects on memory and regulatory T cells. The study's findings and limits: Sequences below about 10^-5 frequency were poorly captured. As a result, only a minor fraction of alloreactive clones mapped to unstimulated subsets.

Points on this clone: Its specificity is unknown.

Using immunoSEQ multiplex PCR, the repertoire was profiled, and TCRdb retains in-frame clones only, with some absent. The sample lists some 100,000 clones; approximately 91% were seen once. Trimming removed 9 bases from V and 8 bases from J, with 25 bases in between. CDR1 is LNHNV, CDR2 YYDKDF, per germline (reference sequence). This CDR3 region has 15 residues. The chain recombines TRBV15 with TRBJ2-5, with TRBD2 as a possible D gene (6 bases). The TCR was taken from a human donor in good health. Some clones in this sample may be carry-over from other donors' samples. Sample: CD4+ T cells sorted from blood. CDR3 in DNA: TGTGCCACAAAAGGAGGAGGGAGGCTCCAGGGAACCCAGTACTTC. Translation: CATKGGGRLQGTQYF.